These 23 T cell receptor beta chains were sequenced from one sample in a study of blood T cell repertoires in COVID-19. Generated by immunoSEQ multiplex PCR, the TCRdb table keeps only in-frame clones and is missing some. Of approximately 300,000 clones in the sample, under 90% are singletons; the top ten hold roughly a tenth. What was sequenced was PBMCs or T cells enriched from blood (not recorded which). These receptors originate from a woman aged 30 to 39 who had recovered from COVID-19.

The chain carries TRBV29-1 and TRBJ1-5, with a weak D call TRBD1 (6 bases). Germline V lookup: CDR1 SQVTM, CDR2 ANQGSEA. The CDR3 is 14 residues long. Trimming left V 6 bases short and J 1 base short, with 13 bases between. The DNA for the CDR3 is TGCAGCGTACCACAGGGTATAAGCAATCAGCCCCAGCATTTT. It specifies CSVPQGISNQPQHF.

This chain uses TRBV5-6 with TRBJ1-1; D is ambiguous. The V gene's germline CDR1 is SGHDT and CDR2 YYEEEE. The CDR3 totals 12 residues. Between the trimmed V and J ends, which lost 1 base and 7 bases, there was a span of 8 bases. The CDR3 region is CASSLQYFEAFF. CDR3 coding DNA: TGTGCCAGCAGCTTGCAGTATTTTGAAGCTTTCTTT. The whole variable domain, filled in from reference TRBV5-6 and TRBJ1-1, reads DAGVTQSPTHLIKTRGQQVTLRCSPKSGHDTVSWYQQALGQGPQFIFQYYEEEERQRGNFPDRFSGHQFPNYSSELNVNALLLGDSALYLCASSLQYFEAFFGQGTRLTVV.

The rearrangement uses TRBV10-3 and TRBJ2-2, with 7 positions matching TRBD1. CDR1 is ENHRY and CDR2 is SYGVKD in the germline V gene. The CDR3 has 14 amino acids. The V gene end was trimmed by 7 bases and the J gene end by 6 bases; junction bases not matched to a gene: 8. CDR3 sequence: CAIIDPTGAGELFF. DNA of the CDR3: TGTGCCATCATCGACCCAACAGGGGCCGGGGAGCTGTTTTTT.

The V gene is TRBV27, the J gene TRBJ2-7, with 8 bases fitting TRBD1. There are 14 residues in the CDR3. V trimming: 0 bases; J trimming: 5 bases; junction bases outside the gene matches: 3. CDR1 and CDR2 (germline): MNHEY, SMNVEV (reference sequence). The CDR3 sequence: CASSLSVRGHEQYF. The CDR3 DNA reads TGTGCCAGCAGTTTATCTGTCAGGGGGCACGAGCAGTACTTC.

There are a few counts of this clone. This chain links TRBV29-1 with TRBJ2-1, with 12 bases matching TRBD2. V trimming: 4 bases; J trimming: 4 bases; junction bases outside the gene matches: 8. Germline values: CDR1 SQVTM, CDR2 ANQGSEA. The CDR3 is made up of 16 amino acids. The CDR3 DNA sequence: TGCAGCGTTGGTCAACTAGCGGGAGGAGGATACAATGAGCAGTTCTTC. Translated: CSVGQLAGGGYNEQFF.

This clone showed up just a few times. This chain connects TRBV7-2 to TRBJ1-2; tentative D call: TRBD1 (6 bases). CDR3 length: 16 residues. Trimming pared 1 base from V and 5 bases from J, leaving 17 bases between. Germline lookup yields CDR1 SGHTA and CDR2 FQGNSA. The CDR3: CASSLETGFFRYGYTF. The CDR3 region has the DNA TGTGCCAGCAGCTTAGAAACAGGGTTCTTTAGGTATGGCTACACCTTC.

V usage is TRBV6-1 and J usage is TRBJ2-3; D unclear. The V gene lost 6 bases and the J gene lost 2 bases, with 6 bases spanning the gap. The CDR3 loop spans 12 amino acids. Germline lookup yields CDR1 MNHNS and CDR2 SASEGT. CDR3 sequence: CASRENTDTQYF. CDR3 DNA: TGTGCCAGCAGGGAGAACACAGATACGCAGTATTTT.

The chain combines TRBV6-5 with TRBJ1-2; 7 positions agree with TRBD1. Germline V lookup: CDR1 MNHEY, CDR2 SVGAGI. V shed 5 bases and J 4 bases; nucleotides not matched to a gene: 10. This CDR3 has 15 amino acids. CDR3 protein: CASSRSGGYLYGYTF. The CDR3 DNA follows: TGTGCCAGCAGTCGTTCAGGGGGTTACCTCTATGGCTACACCTTC.

The sample holds one count of this clone. The gene calls are TRBV5-6 and TRBJ2-1, with D unresolved. The CDR3 totals 15 residues. CDR1 SGHDT and CDR2 YYEEEE come from the germline V gene. V lost 3 bases and J lost 9, with 19 bases in between. The CDR3 loop is CASSWWYLRPSEQFF. In DNA form, the CDR3 reads TGTGCCAGCAGCTGGTGGTACTTGAGGCCTAGTGAGCAGTTCTTC.

The chain is built from TRBV27 and TRBJ2-7; TRBD2 agrees at 12 bases. The trim removed 6 bases at V and 4 bases at J, leaving 1 base unmatched. Germline V gene data show CDR1 as MNHEY and CDR2 as SMNVEV (reference sequence). The CDR3 runs 13 residues. The CDR3 loop is CASRTSGSYEQYF. The CDR3 DNA is TGTGCCAGCAGGACTAGCGGGAGTTACGAGCAGTACTTC.

The chain is built from TRBV7-2 and TRBJ2-3; perhaps TRBD2 as D (5 bases). There are 17 residues in the CDR3. Germline-derived CDR1 and CDR2 are SGHTA and FQGNSA. Trimming took 4 bases from V and 2 from J, leaving 19 bases between them. CDR3 in amino acids: CASSSPPGSYATDTQYF. The CDR3 region has the DNA TGTGCCAGCAGCTCCCCCCCGGGATCCTACGCCACAGATACGCAGTATTTT. Combining the CDR3 with reference TRBV7-2 and TRBJ2-3 gives the whole variable domain GAGVSQSPSNKVTEKGKDVELRCDPISGHTALYWYRQSLGQGLEFLIYFQGNSAPDKSGLPSDRFSAERTGGSVSTLTIQRTQQEDSAVYLCASSSPPGSYATDTQYFGPGTRLTVL.

This clone was recorded only once. This rearrangement joins TRBV19 to TRBJ2-7; D is perhaps TRBD1 (5 bases). Looked up from germline, CDR1 is LNHDA and CDR2 is SQIVND (reference sequence). The germline V and J ends were trimmed by 4 bases and 2 bases, with 15 bases remaining between them. CDR3 length: 15 residues. CDR3 bases: TGTGCCAGTAGTAAGGGCCGGACGGACACCTACGAGCAGTACTTC. Its translation: CASSKGRTDTYEQYF. Looking up the rest from reference TRBV19 and TRBJ2-7 gives the full variable domain: DGGITQSPKYLFRKEGQNVTLSCEQNLNHDAMYWYRQDPGQGLRLIYYSQIVNDFQKGDIAEGYSVSREKKESFPLTVTSAQKNPTAFYLCASSKGRTDTYEQYFGPGTRLTVT.

This clone has a single count. This chain connects TRBV6-5 to TRBJ2-7; TRBD1 aligns across 8 bases. V was clipped by 0 bases and J by 3 bases; unmatched bases: 7. Looked up from germline, CDR1 is MNHEY and CDR2 is SVGAGI. This CDR3 spans 16 amino acids. Here the CDR3 reads CASSYSTVGQGYEQYF. CDR3 nucleotide sequence: TGTGCCAGCAGTTACTCAACGGTCGGACAGGGCTACGAGCAGTACTTC.

The chain couples TRBV19 to TRBJ2-3; maybe TRBD2 (6 bases). CDR1 LNHDA and CDR2 SQIVND come from the germline V gene (reference sequence). The CDR3 consists of 14 residues. Deletions cut 8 bases from V and 2 bases from J, with 14 bases between. In DNA form, the CDR3 reads TGTGCCAGTGGGACGGGGGTAGACACAGATACGCAGTATTTT. Translation: CASGTGVDTDTQYF. Together with reference TRBV19 and TRBJ2-3, the CDR3 gives the full variable domain: DGGITQSPKYLFRKEGQNVTLSCEQNLNHDAMYWYRQDPGQGLRLIYYSQIVNDFQKGDIAEGYSVSREKKESFPLTVTSAQKNPTAFYLCASGTGVDTDTQYFGPGTRLTVL.

The rearrangement joins TRBV6-5 to TRBJ2-1, with 9 bases aligning to TRBD2. The V and J ends lost 2 bases and 4 bases, in that order; junction bases with no gene match: 3. Germline V gives CDR1 MNHEY, CDR2 SVGAGI. The CDR3 runs to 15 residues. The CDR3 reads CASSYQREVYNEQFF. CDR3 coding DNA: TGTGCCAGCAGTTACCAGCGGGAGGTTTACAATGAGCAGTTCTTC.

This clone was seen a single time. The chain has TRBV28 and TRBJ2-1; possible D gene TRBD1, 7 bases. This CDR3 has 20 amino acids. Looked up from germline, CDR1 is MDHEN and CDR2 is SYDVKM. V shed 3 bases and J shed 0 bases, with 24 bases lying between them. CDR3 nucleotide sequence: TGTGCCAGCAGTTTGTCGGGGGCAGGGGGTAAGAGTTCCTCCTACAATGAGCAGTTCTTC. Translated: CASSLSGAGGKSSSYNEQFF.

This chain connects TRBV28 to TRBJ2-2, with 7 bases fitting TRBD2. With 3 bases clipped from V and 5 bases from J, the junction kept 9 bases outside the gene matches. Germline V gene lookup returns CDR1 MDHEN and CDR2 SYDVKM. This CDR3 is 16 amino acids long. The CDR3 DNA reads as TGTGCCAGCAGTTTTTGGGGGGAGGGCCGAACCGGGGAGCTGTTTTTT. It encodes CASSFWGEGRTGELFF.

The chain employs TRBV19 and TRBJ1-2; D may be TRBD1 (5 bases). Germline CDR1 reads LNHDA; CDR2 reads SQIVND (reference sequence). Between the trimmed V and J ends, which lost 7 bases and 1 base, there was a span of 13 bases. The CDR3 totals 14 residues. This CDR3 reads CASTDWGDNYGYTF. CDR3 bases: TGTGCCAGTACCGATTGGGGGGATAACTATGGCTACACCTTC.

The chain is built from TRBV5-5 and TRBJ2-7; TRBD1 might be the D (6 bases). Trimming stripped 0 bases from V and 0 bases from J, with 13 bases between. The CDR3 sequence is 16 residues long. Germline values: CDR1 SGHKS, CDR2 YYEKEE (reference sequence). CDR3 loop: CASSLDGQRISYEQYF. In DNA, the CDR3 is TGTGCCAGCAGCTTGGACGGACAGAGGATCTCCTACGAGCAGTACTTC.

The chain couples TRBV30 to TRBJ1-1; D is perhaps TRBD1 (6 bases). V was clipped by 3 bases and J by 1 base, with 12 bases between them. This CDR3 is 14 amino acids long. The germline V gene encodes CDR1 GTSNPN and CDR2 SVGIG (reference sequence). The CDR3 sequence is CAWSGGAQNTEAFF. CDR3 in DNA: TGTGCCTGGAGCGGGGGGGCGCAGAACACTGAAGCTTTCTTT.

The chain joins TRBV7-9 to TRBJ2-7, with D possibly TRBD2 on 5 matching bases. CDR3 length: 15 amino acids. The germline gives CDR1 SEHNR, CDR2 FQNEAQ (reference sequence). V lost 1 base, J lost 0 bases, and 10 bases lay in between. CDR3 coding DNA: TGTGCCAGCAGCTTAGTGTCGGGGAGCTCCTACGAGCAGTACTTC. Its translation is CASSLVSGSSYEQYF. Complete variable domain (other parts from reference TRBV7-9 and TRBJ2-7): DTGVSQNPRHKITKRGQNVTFRCDPISEHNRLYWYRQTLGQGPEFLTYFQNEAQLEKSRLLSDRFSAERPKGSFSTLEIQRTEQGDSAMYLCASSLVSGSSYEQYFGPGTRLTVT.

The chain is built from TRBV27 and TRBJ1-5, with 7 nucleotides matching TRBD1. V dropped 4 bases and J dropped 3; count of bases not matched to a gene: 3. This CDR3 contains 14 residues. CDR1 MNHEY and CDR2 SMNVEV come from the germline V gene (reference sequence). DNA for the CDR3: TGTGCCAGCAGTTATGACAGGGACAATCAGCCCCAGCATTTT. Encoded protein: CASSYDRDNQPQHF.

J is TRBJ1-6 and V is TRBV4-3; TRBD1 matches 8 bases. V was pared by 4 bases and J by 7 bases, with 6 bases of the junction left unmatched. The CDR3 runs 15 residues. Germline lookup yields CDR1 LGHNA and CDR2 YSLEER. CDR3 DNA: TGCGCCAGCAGCCCTGCTGACAGGGGCAATTCACCCCTCCACTTT. It is translated as CASSPADRGNSPLHF.